This TCR beta chain was sequenced during a study of esophageal squamous cell carcinoma under preoperative chemotherapy. Broader study findings: Abundant clones tended to shrink rather than expand after paclitaxel-nedaplatin.

The time point: after preoperative PTX-NDP chemotherapy. Patients received paclitaxel-nedaplatin as preoperative chemotherapy before surgery. Looked up from germline, CDR1 is SGHTA and CDR2 is FQGNSA. CDR3 size: 13 residues. One entry per CDR3 protein, called by TCRdb with MiXCR from the PCR reads. This sample has 34,000 or so distinct CDR3 sequences, with 52% found just once. About this clonotype itself: What it binds is unknown. A junction end diverges from the germline sequence, so it may reflect a read error.

Sampling was performed from a patient given preoperative chemotherapy. The sequence was obtained from a human donor with esophageal squamous cell carcinoma. The donor label of this sample is uncertain. The genes are TRBV7-2 and TRBJ2-4; no clear D gene. The closer fit of TRBJ2-5 to the DNA end suggests the J call may be wrong. DNA for the CDR3: TGTGCCAGCAGGGGCACAGACCAAAAGACCCAGTACTTC. Translated: CASRGTDQKTQYF.